This T cell receptor beta chain was sequenced during a study of T cell responses to AZD1222 COVID-19 vaccine. The study's findings and limits: There were vaccine-associated CD4 TCRs across spike, dominant at 160-218 and 743-854. Donors were chiefly white British, with a greater number of females, and clonal diversity was perhaps underestimated. Per reports, nearly half of all spike-specific TCRs target regions that are unmutated in variants.

The CDR3 consists of 12 residues. Germline V gives CDR1 SEHNR, CDR2 FQNEAQ (reference sequence). Trimming stripped 4 bases from V and 6 bases from J, with 10 bases between. Regarding this clone: What it binds is unknown.

Method: immunoSEQ multiplex PCR; TCRdb's copy keeps in-frame clones and lacks some. The sample lists 150,000 to 200,000 clones, around 92% occurring once. The chain is built from TRBV7-9 and TRBJ2-7; D ambiguous. This specimen was peripheral blood, taken on day 0 of AZD1222 vaccination. This receptor was taken from an adult in good health. CDR3 protein: CASSWTVIEQYF. CDR3 bases: TGTGCCAGCAGCTGGACCGTTATCGAGCAGTACTTC.